What follows is one T cell receptor (beta chain) and its context. Its antigen is still unknown. This entry belongs to a study of T cell responses to AZD1222 COVID-19 vaccine. General study findings and limits: Spike-specific TCR breadth and depth both grew after two AZD1222 doses. The donor cohort was predominantly white British with a female majority, and clonal diversity may have been underestimated. Vaccine-associated CD4 TCRs spanned spike, dominant at 160-218 and 743-854.

TCRdb's table, derived via immunoSEQ multiplex PCR, lists solely in-frame clones and lacks some. Of 100,000 to 150,000 clones in the sample, around 90% were seen once. Germline CDR1 SNHLY, CDR2 FYNNEI. The V end was cut by 6 bases, the J end by 0 bases, with 11 bases between. This CDR3 is built from 15 residues. This TCR derives from an adult in good health. The sample was peripheral blood, taken on day 0 of AZD1222 vaccination. The V gene is TRBV2, the J gene TRBJ1-4, with no clear D. CDR3 region: CASRRTYATNEKLFF. CDR3 DNA sequence: TGTGCCAGCAGGAGAACTTATGCAACTAATGAAAAACTGTTTTTT.